This entry is about one T cell receptor beta chain. This sample is part of a study of cytomegalovirus exposure and HLA in healthy donors. PCR amplification relied on 60 Vbeta primers (plus 13 Jbeta primers). Method: immunoSEQ multiplex PCR; TCRdb's copy keeps in-frame clones and lacks some. The sample contains about 120,000 clones, 82% of which appear only once. The sequence derives from a male donor in good health and CMV-seropositive. Sequences were obtained from PBMCs.

The CDR3 protein is CASSYSMGTGQKLFF. The DNA for the CDR3 is TGTGCCAGCAGTTACTCGATGGGTACGGGTCAAAAACTGTTTTTT. The rearrangement joins TRBV6-6 to TRBJ1-4; the D is unclear. The CDR3 covers 15 residues. V was shortened by 0 bases and J by 9 bases, with 14 bases between the two germline ends. The V gene's germline CDR1 is MNHNY and CDR2 SVGAGI (reference sequence).